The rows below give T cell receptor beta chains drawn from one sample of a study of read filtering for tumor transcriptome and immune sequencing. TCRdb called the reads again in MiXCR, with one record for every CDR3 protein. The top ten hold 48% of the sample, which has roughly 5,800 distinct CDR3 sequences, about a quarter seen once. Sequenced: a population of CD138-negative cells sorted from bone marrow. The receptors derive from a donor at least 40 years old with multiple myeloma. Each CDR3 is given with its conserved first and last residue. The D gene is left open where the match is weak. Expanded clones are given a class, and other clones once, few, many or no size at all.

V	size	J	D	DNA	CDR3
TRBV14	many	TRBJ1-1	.	TGTGCCAGCAGCCAAGACAGGCTTTTGACTGAAGCTTTCTTT	CASSQDRLLTEAFF
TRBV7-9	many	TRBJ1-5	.	TGTGCCAGCAGCCCATCGGGGGGAAGCAATCAGCCCCAGCATTTT	CASSPSGGSNQPQHF
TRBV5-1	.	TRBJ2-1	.	TGCGCCAGCGCGACTGAGGGGTGGTCTATTTGTGATGAGCAGTTCTTC	CASATEGWSICDEQFF
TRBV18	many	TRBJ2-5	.	TGTGCCAGCTCACTCGGGGAGACCCAGTACTTC	CASSLGETQYF
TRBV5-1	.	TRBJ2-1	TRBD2	TGCTCCAGCATCTTGGGTATGGCGGGAGGCGGCAATGAGCAGTTCTTC	CSSILGMAGGGNEQFF
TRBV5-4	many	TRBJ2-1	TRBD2	TGTGCCAGCAGCCGGGGGGTCGGACGCTACAATGAGCAGTTCTTC	CASSRGVGRYNEQFF
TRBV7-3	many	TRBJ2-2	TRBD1	TGTGCCAGCAGCTACCCAGAGACAGGGAAAACCGGGGAGCTGTTTTTT	CASSYPETGKTGELFF
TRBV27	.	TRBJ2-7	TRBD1	TGTGCCAGCGGCCGGGACAGGGGGGACGAGCAGTACTTC	CASGRDRGDEQYF
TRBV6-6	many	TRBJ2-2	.	TGTGCCAGTGGTCCCGGGGAGCTGTTTTTT	CASGPGELFF
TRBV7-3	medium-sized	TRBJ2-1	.	TGTGCCAGCAGCATAGACGGGGGCGGGGATGAGCAGTTCTTC	CASSIDGGGDEQFF
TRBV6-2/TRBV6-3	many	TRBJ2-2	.	TGTGCCAGCAGTTCTAAGGGTACCTACACCGGGGAGCTGTTTTTT	CASSSKGTYTGELFF
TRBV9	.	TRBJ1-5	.	TGTGCCAGCAGCCCCCAGGACAATCAGCCCCAGCATTTT	CASSPQDNQPQHF
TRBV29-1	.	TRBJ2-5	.	TGCAGCGTACAGGGATTACAAGAGACCCAGTACTTC	CSVQGLQETQYF
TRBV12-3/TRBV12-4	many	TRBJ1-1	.	TGTGCCAGCAGTTTAGGGGCTCGGGGAACTGAAGCTTTCTTT	CASSLGARGTEAFF
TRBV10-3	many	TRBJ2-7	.	TGTGCCATCAAAGAGGACTACGAGCAGTACTTC	CAIKEDYEQYF
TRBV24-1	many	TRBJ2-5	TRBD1	TGTGCCACCAGTGAAGGGACAGGGGGGATCATCGAGACCCAGTACTTC	CATSEGTGGIIETQYF
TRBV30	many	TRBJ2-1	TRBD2	TGTGCCTGGAGTAAGCTAGCGGGAGCTGGTAATGAGCAGTTCTTC	CAWSKLAGAGNEQFF
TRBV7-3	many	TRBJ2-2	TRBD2	TGTGCCAGCAGCCGGACTAGCGGGAGTACCGGGGAGCTGTTTTTT	CASSRTSGSTGELFF
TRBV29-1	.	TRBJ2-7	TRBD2	TGCAGCGTTGAAGAGGGGGGGGACGAGCAGTACTTC	CSVEEGGDEQYF
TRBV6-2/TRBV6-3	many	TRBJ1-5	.	TGTGCCAGCAGTTTATCCGGGGATGGGAATCAGCCCCAGCATTTT	CASSLSGDGNQPQHF
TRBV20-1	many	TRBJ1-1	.	TGCAGTGCTAGAGATCCAGGGGACATGAACACTGAAGCTTTCTTT	CSARDPGDMNTEAFF
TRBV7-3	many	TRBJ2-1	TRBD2	TGTGCCAGCAGCTCCCAGCGGGGGGGGCAGTTCTTC	CASSSQRGGQFF
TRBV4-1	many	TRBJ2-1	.	TGCGCCAGCAGCCTAACCAGGAGCTCCTACAATGAGCAGTTCTTC	CASSLTRSSYNEQFF
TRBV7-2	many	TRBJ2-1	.	TGTGCCAGCAGCTTAGGGCACAGCTCCTACAATGAGCAGTTCTTC	CASSLGHSSYNEQFF
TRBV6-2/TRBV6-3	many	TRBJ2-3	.	TGTGCCAGCAGTTACGTGGGGGAAGGGTCAGATACGCAGTATTTT	CASSYVGEGSDTQYF
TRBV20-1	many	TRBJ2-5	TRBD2	TGCAGTGCAGTGATAGCGGGGCGTGAAGAGACCCAGTACTTC	CSAVIAGREETQYF
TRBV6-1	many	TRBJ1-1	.	TGTGCCAGCAGGAATAGGGGTCCCCCCACTGAAGCTTTCTTT	CASRNRGPPTEAFF
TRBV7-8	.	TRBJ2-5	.	TGTGCCAGCAGCTACCTATTGGGGGGGCTGAAAGAGACCCAGTACTTC	CASSYLLGGLKETQYF
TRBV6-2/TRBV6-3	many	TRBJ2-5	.	TGTGCCAGCACTCCCCTCCGGAAAGAGACCCAGTACTTC	CASTPLRKETQYF
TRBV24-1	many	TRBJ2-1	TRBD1	TGTGCCACCAGTGATCGGACAGGGGGCGCAATTTGGGAGCAGTTCTTC	CATSDRTGGAIWEQFF
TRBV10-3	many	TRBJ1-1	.	TGTGCCATCAGCAAGGGAACCAACACTGAAGCTTTCTTT	CAISKGTNTEAFF
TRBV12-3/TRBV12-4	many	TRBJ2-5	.	TGTGCCAGCAGTACCGGACAGGGAGGGCTCCAAGAGACCCAGTACTTC	CASSTGQGGLQETQYF
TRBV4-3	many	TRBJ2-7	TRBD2	TGCGCCAGCAGCCAAGACCCTCGCGGTAGCGGGAGGGGTAACGAGCAGTACTTC	CASSQDPRGSGRGNEQYF
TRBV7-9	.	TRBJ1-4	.	TGTGCCAGCAGCTTAGGGTTCGGAGCGCCCTATTTT	CASSLGFGAPYF
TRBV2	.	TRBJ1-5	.	TGTGCCAGCAGTGGTGACAGGAGCAATCAGCCCCAGCATTTT	CASSGDRSNQPQHF